Following are 10 T cell receptor beta chains from one sample sequenced in a study of blood T cell repertoires in COVID-19. Sequencing was performed with immunoSEQ multiplex PCR; in TCRdb, only in-frame clones are kept and a portion is missing. The sample contains 100,000 to 150,000 clones, over 75% of which appear only once. Sequencing was done on a sample of peripheral blood. The source of these receptors is an elderly man with active or convalescent COVID-19.

This chain connects TRBV5-4 to TRBJ2-3; 9 nucleotides line up with TRBD2. V shed 4 bases, J shed 1 base, and the junction held 10 bases outside the gene matches. CDR3 size: 17 residues. Germline V gene sequence: CDR1 SGHNT, CDR2 YYREEE (reference sequence). The CDR3 protein is CASSVAGGRVGTDTQYF. CDR3 in DNA: TGTGCCAGCAGCGTTGCGGGGGGGCGAGTTGGCACAGATACGCAGTATTTT.

The V and J genes are TRBV4-2 and TRBJ1-1; D is ambiguous. V dropped 1 base and J dropped 0 bases, with 3 bases sitting between them. The CDR3 sequence is 13 residues long. The V gene's germline CDR1 is LGHNA and CDR2 YNFKEQ. CDR3 protein: CASSQAVNTEAFF. The CDR3 DNA follows: TGTGCCAGCAGCCAAGCAGTGAACACTGAAGCTTTCTTT.

This chain links TRBV6-2 or TRBV6-3 with TRBJ2-1; 13 bases line up with TRBD2. With V trimmed by 4 bases and J by 7 bases, 7 bases remained unmatched. The CDR3 covers 16 residues. CDR1 and CDR2 from the germline V gene are MNHEY and SVGEGT. CDR3 protein: CASSSRTSGSINEQFF. In DNA form, the CDR3 reads TGTGCCAGCAGTTCAAGGACTAGCGGGAGTATAAATGAGCAGTTCTTC.

This clone was seen more than once but under ten times. V is TRBV6-1 and J is TRBJ2-2; D is unresolved. This CDR3 spans 14 amino acids. Germline CDR1 reads MNHNS; CDR2 reads SASEGT. V gave up 1 base and J gave up 7 bases, with 10 bases separating them. In DNA, the CDR3 is TGTGCCAGCAGTGAAGTTATGACAAGCGGGGAGCTGTTTTTT. Its protein product is CASSEVMTSGELFF.

The chain uses TRBV7-3 and TRBJ1-6; TRBD1 might be the D (6 bases). The CDR3 loop spans 14 amino acids. V dropped 6 bases and J dropped 9 bases, with 15 bases sitting between them. In germline, CDR1 is SGHTA, CDR2 FQGTGA. The CDR3 loop is CASSRTGWGSPLHF. In DNA, the CDR3 is TGTGCCAGCAGTCGTACAGGGTGGGGTTCACCCCTCCACTTT.

The chain couples TRBV9 to TRBJ2-3, with TRBD2 matching over 7 bases. V was pared by 2 bases and J by 4 bases, with 7 bases of the junction left unmatched. In germline, CDR1 is SGDLS, CDR2 YYNGEE. This CDR3 contains 15 residues. CDR3 in amino acids: CASSVGGLGSDTQYF. The CDR3 coding sequence is TGTGCCAGCAGCGTGGGGGGGTTGGGCTCAGATACGCAGTATTTT.

V and J are TRBV7-2 and TRBJ1-5; D not resolved. Trimming took 1 base from V and 3 from J, leaving 13 bases between them. From germline, CDR1 is SGHTA and CDR2 FQGNSA. The CDR3 is made up of 16 amino acids. The CDR3 DNA follows: TGTGCCAGCAGCTTAGATAGTGAGGGATACAATCAGCCCCAGCATTTT. It codes for CASSLDSEGYNQPQHF.

The chain joins TRBV21-1 to TRBJ1-4. TRBV21-1 is an annotated pseudogene. This CDR3 is 21 amino acids long. The CDR3 region is CASSKVSRRGSSHAGNEKLFF. In DNA, the CDR3 is TGTGCCAGCAGCAAAGTCTCCCGTCGCGGTAGCTCGCACGCTGGGAATGAAAAACTGTTTTTT.

The CDR3 loop reads CASTDRGLNQPQHF. CDR3 coding DNA: TGTGCCAGTACCGACAGGGGCCTCAATCAGCCCCAGCATTTT. The chain combines TRBV19 with TRBJ1-5; 8 bases match TRBD1. V trimming: 7 bases; J trimming: 3 bases; junction bases outside the gene matches: 5. CDR3 length equals 14 residues. The germline gives CDR1 LNHDA, CDR2 SQIVND (reference sequence).

This chain connects TRBV28 to TRBJ1-5; a weak D match, TRBD1 (6 bases). There are 14 residues in the CDR3. V was pared by 9 bases and J by 1 base, with 13 bases between. The germline gives CDR1 MDHEN, CDR2 SYDVKM. CDR3 in DNA: TGTGCCAGTTCGCGAGGGGGAAGCAATCAGCCCCAGCATTTT. This translates into CASSRGGSNQPQHF.